This T cell receptor (beta chain) was observed in a study of T cells after yellow fever vaccination. TCRdb independently ran MiXCR on the 5' RACE reads; one entry per CDR3 protein. The sample holds hundreds of thousands of distinct CDR3 sequences, about 19% seen once. This clonotype occurred a few times. The CDR3 spans 13 residues. CDR1 MNHEY and CDR2 SVGEGT come from the germline V gene. V was clipped by 6 bases and J by 2 bases, with 10 bases between them. This chain links TRBV6-2 or TRBV6-3 with TRBJ1-2; D unresolved. The TCR originated in a man younger than 45 who received the YFV17D yellow fever vaccine. Specimen: PBMCs, collected 15 days after the yellow fever booster vaccination. CDR3 nucleotides: TGTGCCAGCAGCAAACAAGAGAACTATGGCTACACCTTC. As protein: CASSKQENYGYTF.